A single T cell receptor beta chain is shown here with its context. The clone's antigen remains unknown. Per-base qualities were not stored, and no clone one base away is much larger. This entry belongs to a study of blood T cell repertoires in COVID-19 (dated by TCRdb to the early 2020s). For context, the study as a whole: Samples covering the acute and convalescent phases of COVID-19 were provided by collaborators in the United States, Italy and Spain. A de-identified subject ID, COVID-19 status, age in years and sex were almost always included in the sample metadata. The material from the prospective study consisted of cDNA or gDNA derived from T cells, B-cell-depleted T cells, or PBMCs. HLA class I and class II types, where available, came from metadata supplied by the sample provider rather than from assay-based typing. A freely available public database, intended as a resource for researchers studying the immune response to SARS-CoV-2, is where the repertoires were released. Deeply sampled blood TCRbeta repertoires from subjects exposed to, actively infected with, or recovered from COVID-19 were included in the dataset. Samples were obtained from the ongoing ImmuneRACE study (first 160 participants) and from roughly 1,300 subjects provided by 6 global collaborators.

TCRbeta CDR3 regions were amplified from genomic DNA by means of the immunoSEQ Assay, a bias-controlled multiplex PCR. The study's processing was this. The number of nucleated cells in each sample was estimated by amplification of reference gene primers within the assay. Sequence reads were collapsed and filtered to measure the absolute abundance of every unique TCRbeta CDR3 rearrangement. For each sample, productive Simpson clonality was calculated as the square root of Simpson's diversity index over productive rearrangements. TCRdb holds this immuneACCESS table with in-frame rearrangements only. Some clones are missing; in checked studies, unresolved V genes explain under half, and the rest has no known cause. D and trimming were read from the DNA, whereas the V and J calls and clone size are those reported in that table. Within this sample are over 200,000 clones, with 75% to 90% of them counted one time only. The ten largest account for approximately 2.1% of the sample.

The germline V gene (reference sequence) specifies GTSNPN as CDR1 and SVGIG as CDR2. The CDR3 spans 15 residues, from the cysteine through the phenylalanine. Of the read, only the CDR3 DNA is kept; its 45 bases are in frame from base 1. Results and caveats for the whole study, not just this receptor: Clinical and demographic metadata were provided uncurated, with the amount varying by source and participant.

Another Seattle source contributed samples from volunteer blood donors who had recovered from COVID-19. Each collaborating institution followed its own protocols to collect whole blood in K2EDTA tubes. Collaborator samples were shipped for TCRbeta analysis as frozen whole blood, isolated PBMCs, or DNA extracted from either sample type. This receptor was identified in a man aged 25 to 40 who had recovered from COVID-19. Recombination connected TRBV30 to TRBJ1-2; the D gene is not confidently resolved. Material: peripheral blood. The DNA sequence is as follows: TGTGACTATCCTCCCCCCCCGGATTGTAACTATGGCTACACCTTC. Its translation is CDYPPPPDCNYGYTF.